Here is one T cell receptor (beta chain) with its context. These data originate in a study of blood T cell repertoires in COVID-19. Across the whole study: From the United States, Italy and Spain came samples of acute and convalescent COVID-19. From T cells, B-cell-depleted T cells, or PBMCs came the material, which was cDNA or gDNA.

Methods used by the authors: Amplification of reference gene primers provided the estimated nucleated cell counts. Measured with immunoSEQ multiplex PCR; TCRdb has only the in-frame clones, and not every one. V, J and clone size reflect that table, while D and trimming were determined from the DNA. The sample has around 270,000 clones, roughly 90% seen once; the top ten hold roughly 5.1%. Germline loops: CDR1 SGDLS, CDR2 YYNGEE. V was clipped by 0 bases and J by 4 bases, with 13 bases between them. CDR3 length: 15 residues. Sequencing was done on a sample of peripheral blood. The sequence came from a man aged 40-49 years with acute or convalescent COVID-19. V gene TRBV9 combines with J gene TRBJ1-1; D ambiguous. Here the CDR3 reads CASSVEDGRSTEAFF. CDR3 coding DNA: TGTGCCAGCAGCGTAGAGGATGGGAGGTCCACTGAAGCTTTCTTT.